This T cell receptor beta chain was sequenced for a study of shared clonotypes between healthy human individuals (dated by TCRdb to the early 2020s). At the level of the whole study: A few men and two women, aged 18 to 49 years, made up the cohort. Per donor, three plates each were used for CD4 naive and CD4 memory, two for CD8 naive, and one for CD8 memory. Blood TCR repertoires of about five healthy adults were deeply sequenced to estimate repertoire size and the extent of clonotype sharing between individuals. Libraries were prepared and TCR repertoires were sequenced by different laboratories using diverse techniques, in order to increase sequencing depth and limit assay-specific biases. Between about 0.8 and 8.9 billion PBMCs per donor were obtained by leukapheresis.

CD8 naive samples were obtained by positive selection for CCR7 among CD45RO-negative cells, yielding a CD45RA+CCR7+ population from which TemRA cells were excluded. Healthy HIV-negative adults with no recently reported acute infections or vaccinations were included as donors. Every donor was a Caucasian adult living in Nashville, Tennessee, USA. After blood collection by leukapheresis, PBMCs were isolated using Ficoll-Histopaque density gradient centrifugation and then cryopreserved in the vapor phase of liquid nitrogen. Purity and quantity of every magnetically sorted T cell population were checked by analytical flow cytometry. Genomic DNA was isolated from every sorted fraction and measured by UV absorbance on a Nanodrop 2000c. The research as a whole found: Pairwise subsampling led to the expectation that sequencing depth would affect the degree of clonotype sharing among donors. Clonotypes shared by all four sorted-subset donors showed higher generation probabilities than non-shared clonotypes. Because the study included only a small number of donors, the genetic and exposure-history diversity represented was limited. About 5% of naive CD4, roughly 3.5% of naive CD8, about 2.4% of memory CD4, and around 0.4% of memory CD8 clonotypes were shared across a handful of donors. Even with the large sequencing depth, rarefaction of the sorted-subset datasets indicated that sequencing was incomplete. Larger estimated clonotype richness was generally found for naive subsets than for memory subsets. Sampling was limited to blood, and TCR repertoires in tissue likely differ from TCR repertoires in blood.

TCR CDR3 regions were amplified from genomic DNA by multiplex PCR using the deep immunoSEQ assay. Extracted genomic DNA from each cell subset was distributed evenly across all wells of several immunoSEQ 96-well plates, and each plate was treated as a replicate. For sorted subsets, approximately 190 ng genomic DNA, equal to some 30,000 T cell genomes, was loaded into each replicate PCR. Purified libraries were quantified with a Qubit 3.0 fluorometer, sized on a Bioanalyzer 2100, and re-quantified with the KAPA Library Quantification kit. Every immunoSEQ 96-well plate was sequenced on a separate single-read 150-cycle Illumina NextSeq 550 flow cell. The study's own analysis went as follows. Because only junctional sequences without quality scores were contained in the immunoSEQ output, filtering matching that applied to full-length reads could not be performed. To assign V/J genes and CDR3, sequences were annotated using PyIR, a Python wrapper for IgBLAST v1.9, with IMGT germline references. Reads were filtered out if the reads had weak V/J assignments (E-value above 1e-6), no CDR3, stop codons, out-of-frame junctions, or ambiguous translated residues. V3J clonotypes were defined as sequences sharing an identical inferred V gene, J gene, and CDR3 amino acid sequence. The percentage overlap between two repertoires was calculated by dividing the number of shared unique clonotypes by the size of the smaller repertoire. RTK rarefaction, the Chao1 estimator, and Recon v2.1 estimates of unobserved clonotypes were used to assess repertoire richness. OLGA was used to compute generation probabilities for all TCRbeta clonotypes that the gDNA method yielded from a few donors. TCRdb retrieved this table from immuneACCESS and kept in-frame rearrangements only. Not all clones are present; in checked studies, unresolved V genes account for under half, and no reason is known for the remainder. The V and J calls and the clone size are those of that table, but D and trimming were determined from the DNA. Here the sample has under 2,000,000 clones; just under 95% occur a single time. The ten largest make up under 1.5% of the sample.

V is cut back by 6 bases and J by 6 bases, with 4 bases in the junction unmatched. CDR1 SGHVS and CDR2 FQNEAQ are derived from the germline V gene. The CDR3 covers 13 residues, taking in both the cysteine and the phenylalanine. This entry keeps only the CDR3 DNA: 39 bases, framed from base 1. For this clone: There is no known antigen for this receptor. One base away there is no much larger clone; base qualities are not given.

What was sequenced was naive CD8+ T cells sorted from blood. Read against the paper, the sample's cell subset or site label means: CD45RA+CCR7+. This clonotype was sampled from a young man in good health. This chain joins TRBV7-8 to TRBJ1-4, with TRBD1 matching 7 junction bases. Here the CDR3 is given as CASRRGRDEKLFF. The base sequence is TGTGCCAGCAGGAGGGGGCGTGATGAAAAACTGTTTTTT.